The 10 T cell receptor beta chains below all came from one sample that was sequenced in a study of cytomegalovirus exposure and HLA in healthy donors (dated by TCRdb to about 2017). Library generation was performed with the immunoSEQ multiplex PCR assay. This immuneACCESS table, as held by TCRdb, lists in-frame sequences with V and J called but not all clones. Of the missing ones, under half trace to an unresolved V gene in checked studies; the others have no known cause. This sample lists about 190,000 clones; approximately 84% were detected once. The ten largest clones take up approximately 7% of the sample. Sequencing was performed on PBMCs. The receptors stem from a man aged 18 to 30 in good health and CMV-seropositive.

This chain joins TRBV13 and TRBJ1-1; tentatively, D is TRBD1 (5 bases). The CDR3 loop spans 14 amino acids. The germline CDR1 and CDR2 sequences are PRHDT and FYEKMQ (reference sequence). The V gene lost 0 bases and the J gene lost 5 bases, with 10 bases spanning the gap. CDR3 nucleotides: TGTGCCAGCAGCTTAGGTAGGGGCTGGACTGAAGCTTTCTTT. Protein product: CASSLGRGWTEAFF. Drawing the rest from reference TRBV13 and TRBJ1-1, the complete variable domain is AAGVIQSPRHLIKEKRETATLKCYPIPRHDTVYWYQQGPGQDPQFLISFYEKMQSDKGSIPDRFSAQQFSDYHSELNMSSLELGDSALYFCASSLGRGWTEAFFGQGTRLTVV.

The chain links TRBV11-3 to TRBJ2-7; D ambiguous. The CDR3 sequence is 17 residues long. The V and J ends lost 5 bases and 1 base respectively, with 21 bases between them. Germline CDR1 SGHNT, CDR2 YENEEA. CDR3: CASSPRRGGDLSYEQYF. CDR3 nucleotide sequence: TGTGCCAGCAGCCCGAGAAGAGGCGGTGATCTATCCTACGAGCAGTACTTC.

This clone was seen a single time. This chain joins TRBV27 and TRBJ1-1; maybe TRBD1 (6 bases). This CDR3 spans 13 amino acids. Trimming shortened V by 6 bases and J by 0 bases, and 8 bases separated the two germline ends. Germline V CDR1 and CDR2: MNHEY, SMNVEV (reference sequence). CDR3: CASRGQLNTEAFF. DNA of the CDR3: TGTGCCAGCAGAGGACAGCTGAACACTGAAGCTTTCTTT.

J is TRBJ2-7 and V is TRBV5-8, with TRBD2 matching over 9 bases. Unmatched junction bases numbered 4, after V lost 1 base and J lost 5 bases. Per germline, CDR1 SGHTS and CDR2 YDEGEE. CDR3 length: 14 amino acids. The CDR3 reads CASSLSASGDEQYF. CDR3 nucleotides: TGTGCCAGCAGCTTGTCGGCTAGCGGGGACGAGCAGTACTTC.

This clone was recorded once. The gene calls are TRBV5-1 and TRBJ1-2; possibly TRBD1 for D (6 bases). The CDR3 sequence is 16 residues long. V lost 0 bases to trimming and J lost 3 bases, with 15 bases between them. CDR1 and CDR2 (germline): SGHRS, YFSETQ. The CDR3 is CASSLGYRDGDYGYTF. CDR3 DNA: TGCGCCAGCAGCTTGGGCTACAGGGACGGGGACTATGGCTACACCTTC.

The V and J genes are TRBV10-3 and TRBJ1-1; tentative D call: TRBD1 (5 bases). Per the germline V gene, CDR1 is ENHRY and CDR2 is SYGVKD. The CDR3 totals 13 residues. Trimming left V 7 bases short and J 5 bases short, with 14 bases between. The CDR3 DNA follows: TGTGCCATCAATGGGGGGGGTTGGACTGAAGCTTTCTTT. Translated, it gives CAINGGGWTEAFF.

The genes are TRBV5-1 and TRBJ2-7; maybe TRBD2 (6 bases). Germline V lookup: CDR1 SGHRS, CDR2 YFSETQ. Trimming left V 0 bases short and J 6 bases short, with 16 bases between. CDR3 length equals 15 residues. The CDR3 nucleotides are TGCGCCAGCAGCTTGGTCGTGGGGGAGGAGGTCGAGCAGTACTTC. Its translation: CASSLVVGEEVEQYF.

The chain links TRBV6-6 to TRBJ1-1; no clear D. The germline V gene has CDR1 MNHNY and CDR2 SVGAGI (reference sequence). This CDR3 contains 13 residues. V dropped 5 bases and J dropped 0 bases, with 7 bases sitting between them. The CDR3, as DNA: TGTGCCAGCAGTCGAACTATGAACACTGAAGCTTTCTTT. This gives the protein CASSRTMNTEAFF.

This chain uses TRBV30 with TRBJ2-7; D not certain. CDR1 and CDR2 (germline): GTSNPN, SVGIG (reference sequence). The CDR3 has 11 amino acids. Trimming took off 2 bases at V and 5 bases at J, with 7 bases between the two ends. CDR3 in DNA: TGTGCCTGGAGTCGAGAGAACGAGCAGTACTTC. The encoded protein is CAWSRENEQYF.

The J gene is TRBJ2-1, the V gene TRBV2; 11 bases map to TRBD2. The CDR3 totals 14 residues. Trimming cost V 4 bases and J 7 bases; bases outside gene matches: 3. In germline, CDR1 is SNHLY, CDR2 FYNNEI. CDR3: CASSVTSGINEQFF. CDR3 DNA: TGTGCCAGCAGTGTGACTAGCGGGATTAATGAGCAGTTCTTC.